These 23 T cell receptor beta chains share one sample of origin, sequenced in a study of T-cell memory formation after mild COVID-19. TCRdb reanalysed the 5' RACE reads using MiXCR and keeps one entry per CDR3 protein. The sample carries some 130,000 distinct CDR3 sequences, approximately 15% recorded once. Sequenced sample: PBMCs or a T cell subset sorted from them (not recorded which). The receptor set was obtained from an adult woman who had mild COVID-19 (a few samples of this study predate the infection). Cell type and time point are not known.

V and J are TRBV6-4 and TRBJ2-3, with TRBD2 matching 13 bases. This CDR3 has 15 amino acids. Germline loops: CDR1 MRHNA, CDR2 SNTAGT. J gave up 4 bases and V 2 bases, and 0 bases lay outside the gene matches. CDR3 loop: CASSDTSGGADTQYF. For the CDR3, the DNA is TGTGCCAGCAGTGACACTAGCGGGGGGGCAGATACGCAGTATTTT.

This clonotype was counted many times. V and J are TRBV12-3 or TRBV12-4 and TRBJ1-1, with unresolved D. This CDR3 contains 12 residues. V was shortened by 3 bases and J by 5 bases, with 7 bases between the two germline ends. CDR3 region: CASSLRRTEAFF. The CDR3 DNA reads TGTGCCAGCAGTTTGAGAAGGACTGAAGCTTTCTTT.

The gene calls are TRBV27 and TRBJ2-7; 10 bases are shared with TRBD2. The CDR3 covers 16 residues. Trimming cost V 3 bases and J 2 bases; bases outside gene matches: 7. The V gene's germline CDR1 is MNHEY and CDR2 SMNVEV (reference sequence). The CDR3 nucleotides are TGTGCCAGCAGTTTGTCTAGCGGGAGCTCGACCTACGAGCAGTACTTC. It encodes CASSLSSGSSTYEQYF.

This clonotype was counted only a few times. The chain employs TRBV30 and TRBJ2-7; the match to TRBD1 covers 10 bases. The V segment lost 4 bases and the J segment 7 bases; nucleotides outside the gene matches: 7. Germline V CDR1 and CDR2: GTSNPN, SVGIG (reference sequence). This CDR3 has 13 residues. CDR3 sequence (DNA): TGTGCCTGGAACCCCGGACAGGGGGGGGAGCAGTACTTC. Residues: CAWNPGQGGEQYF.

This clonotype is large in the sample. This chain links TRBV11-2 with TRBJ2-1; 8 bases are shared with TRBD2. Germline V gives CDR1 SGHAT, CDR2 FQNNGV. The junction had 17 bases not matched to a gene; V was cut back by 5 bases and J by 2 bases. The CDR3 sequence is 19 residues long. The CDR3 DNA sequence: TGTGCCAGCAGCCCACTATTATTGGGGACTAGTCGGCCCTACAATGAGCAGTTCTTC. This gives the protein CASSPLLLGTSRPYNEQFF.

This clonotype has just a few counts. The gene calls are TRBV27 and TRBJ2-1, with TRBD1 matching over 10 bases. CDR3 size: 16 residues. Germline values: CDR1 MNHEY, CDR2 SMNVEV (reference sequence). V trimming: 4 bases; J trimming: 2 bases; junction bases outside the gene matches: 5. CDR3 protein: CASSSGQGRTYNEQFF. The CDR3 bases are TGTGCCAGCAGTTCGGGACAGGGGAGAACCTACAATGAGCAGTTCTTC.

V is TRBV20-1 and J is TRBJ2-2, with D possibly being TRBD2 (5 bases). V was shortened by 0 bases and J by 4 bases, with 9 bases between the two germline ends. The CDR3 runs to 14 residues. The germline V gene has CDR1 DFQATT and CDR2 SNEGSKA (reference sequence). CDR3 bases: TGCAGTGCTAGAGAGCCGGGAACCACCGGGGAGCTGTTTTTT. Protein sequence: CSAREPGTTGELFF.

V usage is TRBV5-1 and J usage is TRBJ2-7; no clear D gene. CDR3 length equals 14 residues. CDR1 and CDR2 from the germline V gene are SGHRS and YFSETQ. V was shortened by 4 bases and J by 1 base, with 12 bases between the two germline ends. CDR3 nucleotide sequence: TGCGCCAGCAGCCTCCACGACGGTTCCTACGAGCAGTACTTC. Translation gives CASSLHDGSYEQYF.

J is TRBJ2-1 and V is TRBV4-2; perhaps TRBD1 as D (6 bases). CDR3 length: 12 residues. CDR1 is LGHNA and CDR2 is YNFKEQ in the germline V gene. V was cut by 3 bases and J by 10 bases, with 10 bases left in between. The CDR3 DNA follows: TGTGCCAGCAGCCAGGGACATAGCGAGCAGTTCTTC. Translated: CASSQGHSEQFF.

Many counts were recorded for this clonotype. The chain joins TRBV7-2 to TRBJ1-5; D may be TRBD1 (5 bases). The germline V gene encodes CDR1 SGHTA and CDR2 FQGNSA. The V and J ends lost 1 base and 0 bases respectively, with 7 bases between them. CDR3 size: 15 residues. CDR3 sequence reads: CASSLVGTSNQPQHF. The CDR3 DNA reads TGTGCCAGCAGCTTAGTAGGGACTAGCAATCAGCCCCAGCATTTT.

This clonotype was recorded a few times. The V and J genes are TRBV5-1 and TRBJ2-3; TRBD2 matches 14 bases. Germline lookup yields CDR1 SGHRS and CDR2 YFSETQ. Losses at the gene ends were 5 bases for V and 2 bases for J; bases not matched to a gene: 16. The CDR3 extends over 20 amino acids. This CDR3 is CASRLLGRGTSGGNTDTQYF. The DNA for the CDR3 is TGCGCCAGCAGACTACTCGGACGCGGGACTAGCGGGGGAAACACAGATACGCAGTATTTT. The whole variable domain, remainder taken from reference TRBV5-1 and TRBJ2-3, is KAGVTQTPRYLIKTRGQQVTLSCSPISGHRSVSWYQQTPGQGLQFLFEYFSETQRNKGNFPGRFSGRQFSNSRSEMNVSTLELGDSALYLCASRLLGRGTSGGNTDTQYFGPGTRLTVL.

The chain employs TRBV5-1 and TRBJ2-7; no definite D call. CDR3 length equals 14 residues. Trimming removed 0 bases from V and 2 bases from J, with 9 bases in between. Germline CDR1 is SGHRS and CDR2 is YFSETQ. DNA for the CDR3: TGCGCCAGCAGCTTGGAGGCGGCGACCTACGAGCAGTACTTC. Its translation: CASSLEAATYEQYF.

Only a few counts were recorded for this clonotype. This rearrangement joins TRBV5-1 to TRBJ2-5, with TRBD2 matching 10 bases. The CDR3 is 15 residues long. V shed 0 bases, J shed 5 bases, and the junction held 4 bases outside the gene matches. The germline CDR1 and CDR2 sequences are SGHRS and YFSETQ. CDR3 in amino acids: CASSLVAGGPETQYF. CDR3 bases: TGCGCCAGCAGCTTGGTAGCGGGAGGCCCCGAGACCCAGTACTTC.

This clonotype was observed a few times. The chain recombines TRBV29-1 with TRBJ2-5; the D gene is possibly TRBD1 (6 bases). The CDR3 consists of 12 residues. Germline lookup yields CDR1 SQVTM and CDR2 ANQGSEA. Trimming took 6 bases from V and 5 from J, leaving 13 bases between them. The CDR3 reads CSVAGARETQYF. CDR3 DNA: TGCAGCGTCGCAGGGGCGAGGGAGACCCAGTACTTC.

A few counts support this clonotype. The gene calls are TRBV24-1 and TRBJ2-7; D might be TRBD2 (7 bases). This CDR3 region has 17 residues. Trimming took 3 bases from V and 4 from J, leaving 21 bases between them. CDR1 is KGHDR, CDR2 SFDVKD, per germline. CDR3 coding DNA: TGTGCCACCAGTGATCTGAAGTGGGGGGGCAGAGGATACGAGCAGTACTTC. Amino acids: CATSDLKWGGRGYEQYF.

A single count supports this clonotype. DNA of the CDR3: TGTGCCAGCCGGCCGTCGCTAGCGGGAAAAAAGTTCTTC. Protein product: CASRPSLAGKKFF. The chain combines TRBV12-3 or TRBV12-4 with TRBJ2-1; TRBD2 aligns across 9 bases. This CDR3 has 13 residues. V lost 8 bases, J lost 14 bases, and 13 bases stayed unmatched.

The V and J genes are TRBV7-2 and TRBJ2-1; TRBD2 agrees at 7 bases. V lost 4 bases, J lost 8 bases, and 14 bases stayed unmatched. The CDR3 has 16 residues. The germline CDR1 and CDR2 sequences are SGHTA and FQGNSA. CDR3 sequence (DNA): TGTGCCAGCAGCTCCCTGAGGGAGGGCGTTGGCTATGAGCAGTTCTTC. Amino acid sequence: CASSSLREGVGYEQFF.

The chain combines TRBV4-2 with TRBJ2-2, with D possibly matching TRBD2 (5 bases). V dropped 3 bases and J dropped 11 bases, with 13 bases sitting between them. The CDR3 is 13 amino acids. Germline lookup yields CDR1 LGHNA and CDR2 YNFKEQ. The CDR3 spells CASSQTIGGELFF. The CDR3 bases are TGTGCCAGCAGCCAGACGATAGGAGGAGAGCTGTTTTTT.

The chain employs TRBV20-1 and TRBJ2-2; maybe TRBD2 (5 bases). The CDR3 has 14 residues. The germline CDR1 and CDR2 sequences are DFQATT and SNEGSKA (reference sequence). Trimming shortened V by 5 bases and J by 3 bases, and 13 bases separated the two germline ends. The CDR3 nucleotides are TGCAGTGCTCGAGGAGGTACGGACACCGGGGAGCTGTTTTTT. This encodes CSARGGTDTGELFF.

This clonotype occurred a few times. V and J are TRBV20-1 and TRBJ2-3; no reliable D call. The CDR3 contains 16 residues. CDR1 and CDR2 from the germline V gene are DFQATT and SNEGSKA (reference sequence). V was cut by 0 bases and J by 4 bases, with 17 bases left in between. The CDR3 is CSARDQDGWKADTQYF. Written as DNA, the CDR3 is TGCAGTGCTAGAGATCAGGACGGGTGGAAGGCAGATACGCAGTATTTT.

The sample holds a few counts of this clonotype. The rearrangement uses TRBV3-1 and TRBJ2-6; maybe TRBD1 (5 bases). Germline values: CDR1 LGHDT, CDR2 YNNKEL (reference sequence). Trimming took off 3 bases at V and 2 bases at J, with 14 bases between the two ends. The CDR3 is made up of 17 amino acids. CDR3 protein: CASSQESGMAGANVLTF. CDR3 coding DNA: TGTGCCAGCAGCCAGGAGTCAGGGATGGCTGGGGCCAACGTCCTGACTTTC.

The gene calls are TRBV3-1 and TRBJ2-1, with 15 bases lining up with TRBD2. The CDR3 has 16 residues. In germline, CDR1 is LGHDT, CDR2 YNNKEL (reference sequence). Trimming removed 1 base from V and 10 bases from J; junction bases left unmatched: 5. The CDR3 sequence: CASSQAPGLAGGEQFF. CDR3 nucleotide sequence: TGTGCCAGCAGCCAAGCACCGGGACTAGCGGGAGGCGAGCAGTTCTTC.

V and J are TRBV7-3 and TRBJ1-1; D not resolved. This CDR3 is built from 13 residues. Germline V gene lookup returns CDR1 SGHTA and CDR2 FQGTGA. Trimming pared 0 bases from V and 8 bases from J, leaving 10 bases between. The CDR3 spells CASSLTGGREAFF. The CDR3 DNA reads as TGTGCCAGCAGCTTAACAGGCGGCAGGGAAGCTTTCTTT.